The present T cell receptor (beta chain) was sequenced within a study of blood T cells in healthy people across ages. Alongside a J-beta primer mix, a sample-barcoded 5' primer served in a second PCR lasting about 7 to 12 cycles. One entry per CDR3 protein, called by TCRdb with MiXCR from the 5' RACE reads. The sample carries around 970,000 distinct CDR3 sequences, 51% recorded once. The CDR3 extends over 15 amino acids. Looked up from germline, CDR1 is DFQATT and CDR2 is SNEGSKA (reference sequence). The sequence derives from a woman aged 55-70 years in good health. The sequencing input was blood. This chain connects TRBV20-1 to TRBJ2-7; no clear D. The J call is uncertain, as TRBJ2-5 better fits the DNA end. The CDR3: CSARAAGRIGETQYF. CDR3 nucleotide sequence: TGCAGTGCTAGAGCCGCTGGACGGATTGGGGAGACCCAGTACTTC.